The T cell receptor (beta chain) under discussion was sequenced for a study of T-cell reconstitution after alpha-beta-depleted transplantation in children (TCRdb year 2016). For the study in its entirety: Using TCR repertoire profiling, the study quantitatively followed how T-cell immune reconstitution unfolded in children after TCRalphabeta/CD19-depleted allogeneic hematopoietic cell transplantation. Points the paper makes about the study in general: In some patients, the high TCRbeta diversity seen at day 60 was put down to recipient T cells and intrathymic progenitors that had survived conditioning. Apparently early alphabetaT-cell count recovery about two months after transplant reportedly relied on only several hundred rapidly expanded clones derived from non-depleted graft cells. Hyperexpanded clone frequencies declined over subsequent months; after one year, T-cell counts and TCRbeta diversity were mostly attributed to newly produced T cells.

Of note for this clonotype: What this receptor recognizes is not known. A much larger clonotype is one base distant, so this may be a read error.

The library relied on PCR. The sequencing machine was an Illumina HiSeq 2500. Molecular barcoding was employed in the preparation of TCR libraries, with unique molecular identifiers being used to normalize TCRbeta repertoire quantification. The raw public reads went through TCRdb reprocessing: fastp at Q25, MiXCR clone calling, in-frame beta chains kept. Under each unique CDR3 protein, matching rows form one entry showing the most common genes and DNA. This sample lists about 150,000 distinct CDR3 sequences; roughly 10% were detected once. The biggest ten clones account for approximately 13% of the sample. The treatment or condition label of this sample denotes: allogeneic hematopoietic cell transplantation with graft depleted of TCRalphabeta T cells and CD19 B cells. The transplant recipients were children given TCRalphabeta/CD19-depleted allogeneic hematopoietic cell grafts. Based on the germline V gene (reference sequence), the CDR1 and CDR2 sequences are DFQATT and SNEGSKA. Including the terminal cysteine and phenylalanine, the CDR3 comprises 14 residues. Only CDR3 DNA is held: 42 bases, read in frame from base 1.

Sequenced here: PBMCs, sampled before TCRalphabeta/CD19-depleted stem cell transplant. This sequence uses TRBV20-1 and TRBJ2-5; the junction holds 10 bases that match TRBD1. This sequence was found in a boy younger than 10 with acute myeloid leukemia, due to receive a stem cell transplant. The CDR3 reads CSTPDRGRGETQYF. The nucleotide sequence reads TGCAGCACCCCCGACAGGGGGCGCGGGGAGACCCAGTACTTC.